Shown below are 4 T cell receptor beta chains from a single sample sequenced in a study of multiple sclerosis patients with progressive multifocal leukoencephalopathy. Measured with immunoSEQ multiplex PCR; TCRdb has only the in-frame clones, and not every one. The sample holds approximately 28,000 clones; about 91% are singletons and the top ten take 5.7%. Time point here: time of PML onset. Sequenced here: PBMCs, sampled from a patient treated with natalizumab. These receptors were obtained from a woman between 40 and 50 years old with progressive multifocal leukoencephalopathy.

The rearrangement links TRBV7-6 to TRBJ2-7; unclear D gene. There are 11 residues in the CDR3. The V gene lost 6 bases and the J gene lost 2 bases, with 5 bases spanning the gap. Germline CDR1 reads SGHVS; CDR2 reads FNYEAQ. The CDR3 nucleotides read TGTGCCAGCAGTTTCCCCTACGAGCAGTACTTC. Its protein product is CASSFPYEQYF.

This chain joins TRBV4-1 and TRBJ1-6, with D tentatively TRBD1 (5 bases). Per germline, CDR1 MGHRA and CDR2 YSYEKL. The CDR3 contains 13 residues. Trimming removed 0 bases from V and 13 bases from J, with 10 bases in between. CDR3: CASSQEVGVPLHF. For the CDR3, the DNA is TGCGCCAGCAGCCAAGAGGTGGGGGTTCCCCTCCACTTT.

The V call is TRBV7-2, the J call TRBJ2-7; 13 positions agree with TRBD2. The CDR3 loop spans 16 amino acids. CDR1 and CDR2 from the germline V gene are SGHTA and FQGNSA. After removal of 5 bases from V and 7 bases from J, the junction contained 11 bases not matched to a gene. The CDR3 DNA reads TGTGCCAGCAGCCCCCCTTGGACTAGCGGGAGCTGGGAGCAGTACTTC. Protein product: CASSPPWTSGSWEQYF.

The chain employs TRBV7-2 and TRBJ2-5, with D perhaps being TRBD1 or TRBD2 (6 bases each). V was cut by 3 bases and J by 7 bases, with 12 bases left in between. Per germline, CDR1 SGHTA and CDR2 FQGNSA. The CDR3 loop spans 13 amino acids. The CDR3 loop is CASSFEQGGTQYF. CDR3 sequence (DNA): TGTGCCAGCAGCTTTGAACAGGGAGGGACCCAGTACTTC.